The clone carrying this TCR beta chain has a handful of counts. Its antigen is still unknown. This specimen comes from a study of cytomegalovirus exposure and HLA in healthy donors. Study-level results: High sensitivity and specificity were reportedly achieved when the classifier diagnosed cytomegalovirus status.

J was trimmed by 6 bases and V by 2 bases; bases with no gene match: 9. CDR1 and CDR2 from the germline V gene are SNHLY and FYNNEI. There are 15 residues in the CDR3. TCRdb's copy holds only in-frame clones and misses some; the assay was immunoSEQ multiplex PCR. Among approximately 200,000 clones listed, approximately 82% were seen once. The rearrangement joins TRBV2 to TRBJ1-2; the match to TRBD1 covers 7 bases. This sequence originates from a woman in her twenties or thirties in good health and CMV-seropositive. Input material: PBMCs. The CDR3 sequence: CASSETRWTGDGYTF. The CDR3 DNA reads as TGTGCCAGCAGTGAAACCCGATGGACAGGTGATGGCTACACCTTC.